Listed here are 31 T cell receptor beta chains from one sample, sequenced in a study of blood T cell repertoires in COVID-19. Method: immunoSEQ multiplex PCR; TCRdb's copy keeps in-frame clones and lacks some. The repertoire holds under 300,000 clones, with approximately 85% as singletons. Sequencing was carried out using PBMCs or T cells enriched from blood (not recorded which). These TCRs come from a woman between 50 and 59 years old who had recovered from COVID-19.

The chain links TRBV28 to TRBJ2-7; 12 nucleotides line up with TRBD2. Trimming took 5 bases from V and 4 from J; bases not matched to a gene: 9. CDR1 is MDHEN, CDR2 SYDVKM, per germline. CDR3 length: 16 residues. CDR3 DNA sequence: TGTGCCAGCAGTACACAGACTAGCGGGAGCCCATACGAGCAGTACTTC. Its protein product is CASSTQTSGSPYEQYF.

This sequence joins TRBV5-4 and TRBJ1-2; D gene ambiguous. The CDR3 runs to 13 residues. CDR1 is SGHNT and CDR2 is YYREEE in the germline V gene (reference sequence). The V end lost 2 bases, the J end lost 4 bases, and 9 bases lay between the germline ends. CDR3 bases: TGTGCCAGCAGCTTCGAGGGTCCCTATGGCTACACCTTC. Its translation: CASSFEGPYGYTF.

The J gene is TRBJ1-5, the V gene TRBV6-5, with 8 bases fitting TRBD1. The V gene end was trimmed by 9 bases and the J gene end by 3 bases; junction bases not matched to a gene: 4. The CDR3 totals 13 residues. Germline lookup yields CDR1 MNHEY and CDR2 SVGAGI. The CDR3 is CASRQGINQPQHF. The DNA for the CDR3 is TGTGCCAGTAGACAGGGGATCAATCAGCCCCAGCATTTT.

The V call is TRBV28, the J call TRBJ1-2; weak D call: TRBD1 (5 bases). Per the germline V gene, CDR1 is MDHEN and CDR2 is SYDVKM. Trimming left V 3 bases short and J 4 bases short, with 18 bases between. CDR3 length: 16 amino acids. The CDR3 nucleotides are TGTGCCAGCAGTTTTGGCCAGATGGGGGGGACCTATGGCTACACCTTC. The encoded protein is CASSFGQMGGTYGYTF.

The rearrangement links TRBV6-5 to TRBJ2-2, with a tentative D call TRBD1 (6 bases). V shed 7 bases and J shed 6 bases, with 15 bases lying between them. Germline loops: CDR1 MNHEY, CDR2 SVGAGI. CDR3 size: 14 residues. This CDR3 reads CASKGHGAAGELFF. The CDR3 DNA is TGTGCCAGCAAGGGACATGGGGCCGCCGGGGAGCTGTTTTTT.

V and J are TRBV4-2 and TRBJ2-1; unclear D gene. Looked up from germline, CDR1 is LGHNA and CDR2 is YNFKEQ. CDR3 length: 16 residues. The ends were cut back, 1 base at V and 4 bases at J, with 14 bases in the middle. Written as DNA, the CDR3 is TGTGCCAGCAGCCAAGGGCTGATGGTGGCTTACAATGAGCAGTTCTTC. The encoded protein is CASSQGLMVAYNEQFF.

The J gene is TRBJ2-1, the V gene TRBV5-1; D is unresolved. The V gene lost 0 bases and the J gene lost 3 bases, with 10 bases spanning the gap. The CDR3 has 15 amino acids. CDR1 and CDR2 (germline): SGHRS, YFSETQ. The DNA of the CDR3 is TGCGCCAGCAGCTTGGCTGGTATCGGCTACAATGAGCAGTTCTTC. This sequence encodes CASSLAGIGYNEQFF.

This rearrangement joins TRBV27 to TRBJ2-1, with D possibly TRBD1 on 6 matching bases. The germline V gene encodes CDR1 MNHEY and CDR2 SMNVEV (reference sequence). Trimming stripped 0 bases from V and 7 bases from J, with 13 bases between. The CDR3 covers 15 residues. The CDR3, as DNA: TGTGCCAGCAGTTTATCTGGACAGTCAGGTAATGAGCAGTTCTTC. Its translation is CASSLSGQSGNEQFF.

This chain uses TRBV5-5 with TRBJ1-5; unclear D gene. V was shortened by 1 base and J by 6 bases, with 8 bases between the two germline ends. Germline V lookup: CDR1 SGHKS, CDR2 YYEKEE (reference sequence). The CDR3 loop spans 13 amino acids. The chain's CDR3 is CASSLQVGQPQHF. In DNA, the CDR3 is TGTGCCAGCAGCTTGCAGGTCGGTCAGCCCCAGCATTTT.

The genes are TRBV10-3 and TRBJ2-3; D possibly corresponds to TRBD1 (6 bases). Germline V CDR1 and CDR2: ENHRY, SYGVKD. V gave up 4 bases and J gave up 6 bases, with 11 bases separating them. CDR3 length: 13 amino acids. The CDR3 sequence: CAISGAQGDTQYF. CDR3 nucleotides: TGTGCCATCAGTGGGGCCCAGGGGGATACGCAGTATTTT.

The chain has TRBV3-1 (or the pseudogene TRBV3-2) and TRBJ2-5; 11 positions match TRBD2. CDR3 length equals 15 residues. Trimming took 2 bases from V and 5 from J; bases not matched to a gene: 4. CDR1 is LGHDT and CDR2 is YNNKEL in the germline V gene (reference sequence). The CDR3 spells CASSQMTSGAETQYF. CDR3 sequence (DNA): TGTGCCAGCAGCCAAATGACTAGCGGGGCGGAGACCCAGTACTTC.

The chain is built from TRBV7-9 and TRBJ2-1; 13 bases are a match to TRBD2. After removal of 6 bases from V and 4 bases from J, the junction contained 0 bases not matched to a gene. The germline gives CDR1 SEHNR, CDR2 FQNEAQ (reference sequence). The CDR3 is made up of 14 amino acids. Written as DNA, the CDR3 is TGTGCCAGCAGGGGACTAGCGGGGTACAATGAGCAGTTCTTC. Translation gives CASRGLAGYNEQFF. The whole variable domain, remainder taken from reference TRBV7-9 and TRBJ2-1, is DTGVSQNPRHKITKRGQNVTFRCDPISEHNRLYWYRQTLGQGPEFLTYFQNEAQLEKSRLLSDRFSAERPKGSFSTLEIQRTEQGDSAMYLCASRGLAGYNEQFFGPGTRLTVL.

V is TRBV28 and J is TRBJ2-7, with 7 bases fitting TRBD1. The J segment lost 6 bases and the V segment lost 2 bases, leaving 7 bases of the junction unmatched. CDR3 length: 14 residues. Germline V gene lookup returns CDR1 MDHEN and CDR2 SYDVKM. In DNA, the CDR3 is TGTGCCAGCAGTTTAGGGCAGGGGGTTGCCGAGCAGTACTTC. This gives the protein CASSLGQGVAEQYF.

Only one count was recorded for this clone. The CDR3 coding sequence is TGTGCCAGCAGCGTAGAGGGGACAGGGTCGTACGACGAGCAGTACTTC. As protein: CASSVEGTGSYDEQYF. This chain joins TRBV9 and TRBJ2-7; TRBD1 agrees at 9 bases. This CDR3 has 16 residues. The V gene end was trimmed by 0 bases and the J gene end by 5 bases; junction bases not matched to a gene: 9. Germline assignment: CDR1 SGDLS and CDR2 YYNGEE.

This chain uses TRBV4-1 with TRBJ2-3, with TRBD2 matching over 12 bases. The J segment lost 0 bases and the V segment lost 0 bases, leaving 1 base of the junction unmatched. Germline CDR1 is MGHRA and CDR2 is YSYEKL. The CDR3 extends over 17 amino acids. CDR3 bases: TGCGCCAGCAGCCAAGAGGGACTAGCGGGTAGCACAGATACGCAGTATTTT. Its translation: CASSQEGLAGSTDTQYF.

The table lists this clone with a count of one. V gene TRBV6-5 combines with J gene TRBJ2-7; the D gene is possibly TRBD2 (5 bases). The CDR3 totals 15 residues. The V gene's germline CDR1 is MNHEY and CDR2 SVGAGI. The V and J ends lost 7 bases and 3 bases respectively, with 19 bases between them. Written as DNA, the CDR3 is TGTGCCAGCACCCCGGGGATCCCACCTTTCTACGAGCAGTACTTC. Residues: CASTPGIPPFYEQYF.

This clone has only one observation. The V gene is TRBV5-1, the J gene TRBJ2-7, with 14 bases that match TRBD2. Germline trimming cut 4 bases from V and 3 bases from J; bases unmatched to any gene: 3. Germline V CDR1 and CDR2: SGHRS, YFSETQ. CDR3 length: 15 residues. Written as DNA, the CDR3 is TGCGCCAGCAGCGTGGGACTAGCGGGAGTCTACGAGCAGTACTTC. This gives the protein CASSVGLAGVYEQYF.

The V call is TRBV20-1, the J call TRBJ2-2; weak D call: TRBD2 (6 bases). The V gene's germline CDR1 is DFQATT and CDR2 SNEGSKA (reference sequence). V gave up 3 bases and J gave up 6 bases, with 17 bases separating them. The CDR3 spans 15 residues. The CDR3 spells CSASEPGLRPGELFF. The CDR3 DNA reads TGCAGTGCTAGTGAGCCGGGACTCCGACCCGGGGAGCTGTTTTTT.

J is TRBJ2-7 and V is TRBV12-3 or TRBV12-4, with a tentative D call TRBD1 (5 bases). The CDR3 is 13 residues long. Between the trimmed V and J ends, which lost 3 bases and 6 bases, there was a span of 12 bases. CDR3 DNA sequence: TGTGCCAGCAGTTTCTTGGACATAGGCGAGCAGTACTTC. Its protein product is CASSFLDIGEQYF.

This rearrangement joins TRBV28 to TRBJ1-3; TRBD1 agrees at 8 bases. V shed 10 bases and J 2 bases; nucleotides not matched to a gene: 10. The CDR3 loop spans 15 amino acids. Germline V gene data show CDR1 as MDHEN and CDR2 as SYDVKM. CDR3 residues: CAITSDRVAGNTIYF. As DNA, the CDR3 is TGTGCCATAACGTCGGACAGGGTGGCTGGAAACACCATATATTTT.

The rearrangement joins TRBV6-2 or TRBV6-3 to TRBJ2-3, with 8 bases aligning to TRBD2. CDR1 and CDR2 (germline): MNHEY, SVGEGT. This CDR3 has 16 amino acids. V lost 0 bases and J lost 4; bases outside the gene matches: 6. The CDR3: CASSYSAGGPPDTQYF. The CDR3 bases are TGTGCCAGCAGTTACTCCGCGGGAGGACCTCCAGATACGCAGTATTTT.

The V gene is TRBV9, the J gene TRBJ2-7; a weak D match, TRBD2 (6 bases). V lost 0 bases to trimming and J lost 3 bases, with 10 bases between them. CDR3 length: 14 residues. Germline V gives CDR1 SGDLS, CDR2 YYNGEE. CDR3 in DNA: TGTGCCAGCAGCGTAGATAGGGGAGGCTACGAGCAGTACTTC. Residues: CASSVDRGGYEQYF.

V gene TRBV9 combines with J gene TRBJ1-2; D might be TRBD1 (6 bases). The V end was cut by 4 bases, the J end by 7 bases, with 20 bases between. CDR3 length: 15 amino acids. Germline values: CDR1 SGDLS, CDR2 YYNGEE. The CDR3 DNA follows: TGTGCCAGCAGCCTCTTAGGACAGCCAGGGAGTGGCTACACCTTC. This sequence encodes CASSLLGQPGSGYTF. Together with reference TRBV9 and TRBJ1-2, the CDR3 gives the full variable domain: DSGVTQTPKHLITATGQRVTLRCSPRSGDLSVYWYQQSLDQGLQFLIQYYNGEERAKGNILERFSAQQFPDLHSELNLSSLELGDSALYFCASSLLGQPGSGYTFGSGTRLTVV.

This chain uses TRBV28 with TRBJ2-4; D might be TRBD2 (5 bases). Trimming stripped 6 bases from V and 7 bases from J, with 16 bases between. This CDR3 has 14 amino acids. Germline CDR1 and CDR2: MDHEN and SYDVKM. CDR3: CASSSGKSLNIQYF. CDR3 nucleotide sequence: TGTGCCAGCAGCTCCGGGAAAAGCTTGAACATTCAGTACTTC.

V usage is TRBV11-2 and J usage is TRBJ2-7; 9 nucleotides align to TRBD1. Germline loops: CDR1 SGHAT, CDR2 FQNNGV. The CDR3 is 17 residues long. With V trimmed by 5 bases and J by 0 bases, 11 bases remained unmatched. The CDR3 DNA is TGTGCCAGCAGCCCCCCTCGGCGGGACAGGGACTCCTACGAGCAGTACTTC. This sequence encodes CASSPPRRDRDSYEQYF.

This chain uses TRBV15 with TRBJ2-3; tentative D call: TRBD2 (7 bases). Germline loops: CDR1 LNHNV, CDR2 YYDKDF (reference sequence). The ends were cut back, 1 base at V and 5 bases at J, with 13 bases in the middle. The CDR3 sequence is 15 residues long. DNA for the CDR3: TGTGCCACCAGCAGAGGCGCGGGGGCTGGAGATACGCAGTATTTT. Translation: CATSRGAGAGDTQYF. Full variable domain (remainder filled in from reference TRBV15 and TRBJ2-3): DAMVIQNPRYQVTQFGKPVTLSCSQTLNHNVMYWYQQKSSQAPKLLFHYYDKDFNNEADTPDNFQSRRPNTSFCFLDIRSPGLGDTAMYLCATSRGAGAGDTQYFGPGTRLTVL.

The chain combines TRBV28 with TRBJ1-1; D is ambiguous. V lost 6 bases and J 4 bases, leaving 6 bases between the germline ends. CDR3 length equals 11 residues. Germline V gives CDR1 MDHEN, CDR2 SYDVKM. CDR3 amino acids: CASSGVTEAFF. The CDR3 nucleotides are TGTGCCAGCAGCGGAGTCACTGAAGCTTTCTTT. Full variable domain (rest looked up from reference TRBV28 and TRBJ1-1): DVKVTQSSRYLVKRTGEKVFLECVQDMDHENMFWYRQDPGLGLRLIYFSYDVKMKEKGDIPEGYSVSREKKERFSLILESASTNQTSMYLCASSGVTEAFFGQGTRLTVV.

On this clone itself: Other DNA sequences in this sample translate to the same CDR3. The chain links TRBV3-1 (or the pseudogene TRBV3-2) to TRBJ1-2; TRBD1 agrees at 8 bases. Unmatched junction bases numbered 5, after V lost 4 bases and J lost 4 bases. Germline V gives CDR1 LGHDT, CDR2 YNNKEL (reference sequence). This CDR3 spans 14 amino acids. The CDR3: CASSLGTGRYGYTF. CDR3 coding DNA: TGTGCCAGCAGCCTTGGGACAGGACGCTATGGCTACACCTTC.

The chain couples TRBV29-1 to TRBJ2-5; 7 bases are shared with TRBD1. Germline CDR1 and CDR2: SQVTM and ANQGSEA. This CDR3 spans 12 amino acids. Unmatched junction bases numbered 4, after V lost 7 bases and J lost 2 bases. The DNA for the CDR3 is TGCAGCGCTCGGGACAGTCAAGAGACCCAGTACTTC. It yields the protein CSARDSQETQYF.

The V and J genes are TRBV27 and TRBJ2-1, with D perhaps TRBD2 (5 bases). Trimming shortened V by 6 bases and J by 7 bases, and 16 bases separated the two germline ends. Germline-derived CDR1 and CDR2 are MNHEY and SMNVEV (reference sequence). The CDR3 has 14 residues. In nucleotides, the CDR3 is TGTGCCAGCAGGGAGAGACTAAGGCCGAATGAGCAGTTCTTC. It codes for CASRERLRPNEQFF.

As concerns this clone: The same CDR3 is also encoded by other DNA sequences in this sample. V gene TRBV5-1 combines with J gene TRBJ2-2; 7 bases line up with TRBD1. J gave up 5 bases and V 0 bases, and 1 base lay outside the gene matches. CDR3 length: 14 amino acids. CDR1 is SGHRS and CDR2 is YFSETQ in the germline V gene. CDR3 protein: CASSLGQGTGELFF. As DNA, the CDR3 is TGCGCCAGCAGCTTGGGACAGGGAACCGGGGAGCTGTTTTTT.